The clone carrying this T cell receptor beta chain has just one count. Its antigen is unidentified. The data stem from a study of Ad26.COV2.S vaccination and SARS-CoV-2 variants. On the study more broadly: Of the COV1001 trial arms, the Ad26.COV2.S arm included the donor. Ad26.COV2.S was injected intramuscularly once or twice, 56 days apart.

TCRdb keeps only in-frame clones here, not all; method: immunoSEQ multiplex PCR. This table holds approximately 460,000 clones, 89% found once. The treatment is: roughly 18 received Ad26.COV2.S at low or high dose, single or two shots; 5 received placebo; per-sample allocation not given. Specimens were obtained on day 63 following the first vaccine or placebo injection. General observations from the study: Vaccine recipients showed a spike-specific TCR breadth that was higher than in placebo recipients. Possibly, TCR breadth and depth analyses underestimated total T cell responses.

Germline V gives CDR1 MNHEY, CDR2 SVGAGI. The CDR3 is 14 amino acids. Trimming shortened V by 7 bases and J by 3 bases, and 14 bases separated the two germline ends. The source of this sequence is a person aged 18 to 65 who received the Ad26.COV2.S COVID-19 vaccine or a placebo. V gene TRBV6-5 combines with J gene TRBJ2-3; D might be TRBD2 (5 bases). The input for sequencing was peripheral blood, taken in a trial of Ad26.COV2.S vaccine versus placebo. The CDR3 loop is CASTSLGSTDTQYF. The DNA of the CDR3 is TGTGCCAGCACCTCACTAGGTTCTACAGATACGCAGTATTTT.